The entry that follows covers one T cell receptor (beta chain) sequence. What it recognizes is unknown. The use of a sample-barcoded 5' primer and a J-beta primer mix characterized a second PCR of about 7 to 12 cycles. Via MiXCR, TCRdb re-called the 5' RACE reads, giving one row per CDR3 protein. The data hold 1.5 million to 1.8 million distinct CDR3 sequences, with approximately 39% observed a single time. The authors isolated at least 7 million PBMCs per sample. This sample stems from a study of blood T cells in healthy people across ages. Regarding the study as a whole: A roughly linear fall in TCR beta diversity per million T cells was seen with increasing age. Both higher diversity and more naive CD4+ cells marked long-lived donors when set against aged donors.

This sequence originates from a woman under 30 in good health. Sequencing used blood.

Written as DNA, the CDR3 is TGCAGCGGGGCGGGCGGAAAGGGCACTGAAGCTTTCTTT. This sequence encodes CSGAGGKGTEAFF. This chain links TRBV29-1 with TRBJ1-1; D is ambiguous. Trimming cost V 7 bases and J 4 bases, with 16 bases left between them. The germline V gene encodes CDR1 SQVTM and CDR2 ANQGSEA. This CDR3 is 13 amino acids long.